This T cell receptor (beta chain) originates from a study of CD8+CD57+ T cells in acquired aplastic anemia (dated by TCRdb to 2017 to 2018). General notes on the study: A mean of roughly 2.9 ug of DNA, ranging from roughly 0.17 to 30 ug, was extracted from sorted CD4+ and CD8+ cells. CD8+CD57+ expansion was defined as a frequency above the mean frequency observed in healthy subjects.

The CDR3 goes from the cysteine to the phenylalanine over 16 residues. The entry retains the CDR3 DNA only, 48 bases that are in frame from base 1. The V and J ends are trimmed by 5 bases and 5 bases, leaving 19 bases between them. The germline V gene yields SNHLY for CDR1 and FYNNEI for CDR2. The full study reports these points: No significant difference in CD8+ Simpson's diversity was found between patients and healthy controls (P=0.060). Roughly 30 CD8+ CDR3 sequences were shared between patients and controls but appeared highly expressed in patients and within their immunodominant clones.

About this clonotype: This clone's antigen is unknown. Per-base quality was not reported, and no clone a single base away is much larger than it.

Genomic DNA was used as template for profiling of TCR beta VDJ combinations and CDR3 sequences. An Illumina HiSeq 2000 was the platform used for TCR repertoire sequencing. The source study handled its data this way. TRBV/TRBJ rearrangement plots, CDR3 size and DJ length profiles, and Simpson's diversity index were used to evaluate the repertoires. The most abundant DNA sequence in the deep sequencing data was taken as the immunodominant clone. CDR3 amino acid sequences were screened for sharing across subjects and were compared with published repertoires and the VDJdb database. TCRdb passed the public sequencing reads through fastp at Q25 and MiXCR, retaining productive beta sequences. Each CDR3 protein gets just one entry, which takes the most common genes and DNA from the rows behind it. These V and J calls rely on TCRdb rather than the paper's analysis. The sample has 450,000 to 550,000 distinct CDR3 sequences on record, approximately 32% of them singletons. The top ten clonotypes cover less than 0.85% of the sample.

Patients chosen for sequencing had shown expansion of CD8+CD57+ cells by flow cytometry. Every patient had a diagnosis of severe acquired aplastic anemia based on International Study of Aplastic Anemia and Agranulocytosis and Camitta criteria. No therapy had been received by the patients at the time of blood sampling. TCR repertoires of sorted CD4+ and CD8+ blood T cells from severe aplastic anemia patients and healthy subjects were deep-sequenced in the study. In the USA, patient enrollment took place under clinicaltrials.gov protocols 00001620, 01623167, 00001397, 00071045, 00081523 and 00961064. Ficoll-Paque density gradient centrifugation was used to isolate peripheral blood mononuclear cells. CD4+ and CD8+ T cells were sorted by FACS or magnetic beads before DNA extraction.

The sequenced material came from sorted CD4+, CD8+, or CD8+CD57+ T cells (not recorded which) from PBMCs. The receptor was isolated from a human donor with aplastic anemia. The rearrangement joined TRBV2 to TRBJ1-3, with the D gene not confidently named. The CDR3 reads as follows: CASSSPGREGRNTIYF. The nucleotide sequence is given as TGTGCCAGCAGTTCCCCCGGAAGGGAGGGTAGAAACACCATATATTTT.